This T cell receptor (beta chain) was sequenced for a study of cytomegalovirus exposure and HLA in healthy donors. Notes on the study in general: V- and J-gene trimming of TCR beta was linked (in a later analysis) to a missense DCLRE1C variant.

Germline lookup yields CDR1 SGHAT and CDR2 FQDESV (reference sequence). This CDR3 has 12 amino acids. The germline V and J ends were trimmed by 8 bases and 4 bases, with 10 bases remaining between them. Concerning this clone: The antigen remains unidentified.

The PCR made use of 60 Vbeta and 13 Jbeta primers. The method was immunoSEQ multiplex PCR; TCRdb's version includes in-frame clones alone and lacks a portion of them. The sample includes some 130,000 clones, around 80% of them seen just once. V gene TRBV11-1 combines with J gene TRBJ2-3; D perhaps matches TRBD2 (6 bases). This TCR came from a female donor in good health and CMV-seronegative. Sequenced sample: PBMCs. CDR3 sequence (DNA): TGTGCCAGCTTAGGAGGGTCAGATACGCAGTATTTT. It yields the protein CASLGGSDTQYF.